One and the same sample provided the 24 T cell receptor beta chains below, sequenced in a study of T cell responses to AZD1222 COVID-19 vaccine. TCRdb's table, derived via immunoSEQ multiplex PCR, lists solely in-frame clones and lacks some. The sample consists of roughly 45,000 clones, about 74% of them appearing once. This specimen was peripheral blood, taken on day 0 of AZD1222 vaccination. Receptors were obtained from an adult in good health.

The V call is TRBV7-2, the J call TRBJ1-2; maybe TRBD1 (5 bases). Per germline, CDR1 SGHTA and CDR2 FQGNSA. This CDR3 is built from 15 residues. Deletions cut 0 bases from V and 8 bases from J, with 16 bases between. In DNA form, the CDR3 reads TGTGCCAGCAGCTTAGCGGTCGGGCAGGGAAAAGGCTACACCTTC. Encoded protein: CASSLAVGQGKGYTF.

V and J are TRBV3-1 (or the pseudogene TRBV3-2) and TRBJ2-1, with 9 positions matching TRBD1. Trimming cost V 3 bases and J 7 bases; bases outside gene matches: 7. This CDR3 contains 15 residues. Germline V gene sequence: CDR1 LGHDT, CDR2 YNNKEL (reference sequence). CDR3 protein: CASSHSGTGRNEQFF. The CDR3, as DNA: TGTGCCAGCAGCCATTCCGGGACAGGGCGGAATGAGCAGTTCTTC.

The V gene is TRBV10-3, the J gene TRBJ1-1; D is uncertain. CDR3 length: 14 amino acids. CDR1 and CDR2 from the germline V gene are ENHRY and SYGVKD. V lost 6 bases and J lost 3, with 14 bases in between. The chain's CDR3 is CAIRKGSGDTEAFF. CDR3 DNA sequence: TGTGCCATCAGGAAAGGATCTGGGGACACTGAAGCTTTCTTT.

V usage is TRBV5-4 and J usage is TRBJ1-4, with TRBD1 identical over 8 bases. Germline trimming cut 4 bases from V and 7 bases from J; bases unmatched to any gene: 9. Germline V CDR1 and CDR2: SGHNT, YYREEE (reference sequence). CDR3 length equals 15 residues. CDR3: CASSQQGQGGEKLFF. The CDR3 nucleotides are TGTGCCAGCAGCCAACAAGGACAGGGAGGTGAAAAACTGTTTTTT.

This clone was seen a few times. The gene calls are TRBV10-1 and TRBJ1-1, with D maybe TRBD1 (6 bases). CDR1 is WNHNN, CDR2 SYGVQD, per germline (reference sequence). Trimming stripped 5 bases from V and 3 bases from J, with 16 bases between. The CDR3 runs to 15 residues. CDR3 residues: CASSPLKRQDTEAFF. The CDR3, as DNA: TGCGCCAGCAGTCCCCTTAAACGACAGGACACTGAAGCTTTCTTT.

This clone was detected a few times. This chain uses TRBV10-3 with TRBJ2-1; 9 positions agree with TRBD2. The germline CDR1 and CDR2 sequences are ENHRY and SYGVKD. The CDR3 totals 16 residues. V lost 4 bases and J lost 8; bases outside the gene matches: 12. The CDR3 is CAISVTAGGASDEQFF. Here the CDR3 DNA reads TGTGCCATCAGTGTGACTGCGGGGGGGGCCAGTGATGAGCAGTTCTTC.

V gene TRBV7-9 combines with J gene TRBJ2-5, with D uncertain. The germline V gene has CDR1 SEHNR and CDR2 FQNEAQ (reference sequence). Trimming left V 2 bases short and J 4 bases short, with 11 bases between. The CDR3 contains 14 residues. The CDR3 DNA sequence: TGTGCCAGCAGCTTATCTGGATCTGCAGAGACCCAGTACTTC. It encodes CASSLSGSAETQYF.

This chain connects TRBV7-2 to TRBJ1-1; 7 bases are a match to TRBD1. Losses at the gene ends were 5 bases for V and 7 bases for J; bases not matched to a gene: 7. CDR3 length equals 13 residues. In germline, CDR1 is SGHTA, CDR2 FQGNSA. The CDR3 region has the DNA TGTGCCAGCAGCCTAATCCGGGACAGTGAAGCTTTCTTT. Protein product: CASSLIRDSEAFF.

The J gene is TRBJ2-3, the V gene TRBV2; D is uncertain. The CDR3 spans 13 residues. The germline V gene encodes CDR1 SNHLY and CDR2 FYNNEI. V dropped 10 bases and J dropped 2 bases, with 13 bases sitting between them. Here the CDR3 reads CAIRLDPTDTQYF. In DNA form, the CDR3 reads TGTGCCATCCGGCTCGACCCCACAGATACGCAGTATTTT.

The J gene is TRBJ2-2, the V gene TRBV10-3; possible D gene TRBD1, 5 bases. The length of the CDR3 is 15 residues. Trimming left V 6 bases short and J 0 bases short, with 11 bases between. The germline V gene has CDR1 ENHRY and CDR2 SYGVKD. CDR3 in amino acids: CAIRATVANTGELFF. The CDR3 region has the DNA TGTGCCATCAGGGCGACAGTGGCGAACACCGGGGAGCTGTTTTTT.

The chain couples TRBV5-4 to TRBJ2-1; TRBD2 aligns across 7 bases. The CDR3 has 15 residues. The V and J ends lost 3 bases and 2 bases, in that order; junction bases with no gene match: 5. Germline V lookup: CDR1 SGHNT, CDR2 YYREEE (reference sequence). This CDR3 is CASSSPSGTYNEQFF. The CDR3 DNA is TGTGCCAGCAGCTCCCCTAGCGGTACCTACAATGAGCAGTTCTTC.

This chain joins TRBV6-5 and TRBJ2-1; D remains unclear. The length of the CDR3 is 15 residues. Germline V gene lookup returns CDR1 MNHEY and CDR2 SVGAGI. The V and J ends lost 2 bases and 1 base respectively, with 9 bases between them. CDR3 protein: CASSYAPLSYNEQFF. DNA of the CDR3: TGTGCCAGCAGTTACGCCCCTTTGTCCTACAATGAGCAGTTCTTC.

This clone showed up just once. The V gene is TRBV18, the J gene TRBJ2-5; possible D gene TRBD1, 5 bases. The germline V and J ends were trimmed by 5 bases and 4 bases, with 8 bases remaining between them. Germline loops: CDR1 KGHSH, CDR2 LQKENI. This CDR3 region has 12 residues. CDR3 amino acids: CASSADRETQYF. The CDR3, as DNA: TGTGCCAGCTCAGCCGACAGAGAGACCCAGTACTTC.

The chain recombines TRBV28 with TRBJ1-2, with TRBD1 matching over 7 bases. Germline-derived CDR1 and CDR2 are MDHEN and SYDVKM. J was trimmed by 5 bases and V by 4 bases; bases with no gene match: 7. CDR3 length: 14 amino acids. The CDR3 DNA sequence: TGTGCCAGCAGTTCACAGGGGTTTCGGTATGGCTACACCTTC. This sequence encodes CASSSQGFRYGYTF.

The chain uses TRBV5-5 and TRBJ2-1; a weak D match, TRBD2 (6 bases). The CDR3 consists of 13 residues. The germline V gene has CDR1 SGHKS and CDR2 YYEKEE (reference sequence). The ends were cut back, 4 bases at V and 7 bases at J, with 12 bases in the middle. DNA for the CDR3: TGTGCCAGCAGCCCCGGGACTCGTAATGAGCAGTTCTTC. As protein: CASSPGTRNEQFF.

DNA of the CDR3: TGCGCCAGCAGTCCCCGGGGGTCTGAGGAGCAGTACGTC. Protein sequence: CASSPRGSEEQYV. V usage is TRBV5-1 and J usage is TRBJ2-7; maybe TRBD2 (6 bases). This CDR3 contains 13 residues. The V and J ends lost 5 bases and 7 bases respectively, with 16 bases between them. Germline CDR1 SGHRS, CDR2 YFSETQ.

V usage is TRBV27 and J usage is TRBJ1-5, with 7 bases identical to TRBD1. Germline loops: CDR1 MNHEY, CDR2 SMNVEV (reference sequence). The trim removed 5 bases at V and 4 bases at J, leaving 5 bases unmatched. The CDR3 extends over 14 amino acids. In nucleotides, the CDR3 is TGTGCCAGCAGTGGGACAGCCCCTAATCAGCCCCAGCATTTT. Protein product: CASSGTAPNQPQHF.

V gene TRBV29-1 combines with J gene TRBJ1-2, with D possibly being TRBD1 (5 bases). The CDR3 is made up of 14 amino acids. Trimming took 0 bases from V and 3 from J, leaving 11 bases between them. CDR1 is SQVTM and CDR2 is ANQGSEA in the germline V gene. CDR3 in DNA: TGCAGCGTTGAAGATCAGGGACTCGACTATGGCTACACCTTC. Its protein is CSVEDQGLDYGYTF. Based on the CDR3 plus reference TRBV29-1 and TRBJ1-2, the full variable domain is SAVISQKPSRDICQRGTSLTIQCQVDSQVTMMFWYRQQPGQSLTLIATANQGSEATYESGFVIDKFPISRPNLTFSTLTVSNMSPEDSSIYLCSVEDQGLDYGYTFGSGTRLTVV.

The V gene is TRBV11-2, the J gene TRBJ2-3, with a weak D call TRBD1 (5 bases). CDR1 is SGHAT and CDR2 is FQNNGV in the germline V gene. The CDR3 spans 15 residues. Trimming took off 0 bases at V and 3 bases at J, with 10 bases between the two ends. CDR3 protein: CASSLEGQGTDTQYF. CDR3 bases: TGTGCCAGCAGCTTAGAAGGCCAGGGTACAGATACGCAGTATTTT.

V usage is TRBV2 and J usage is TRBJ1-6; 7 positions agree with TRBD1. The CDR3 has 13 amino acids. Germline CDR1 is SNHLY and CDR2 is FYNNEI. V dropped 4 bases and J dropped 10; count of bases not matched to a gene: 4. The CDR3 DNA reads TGTGCCAGCAGTGGACAGGGTGGCTCACCCCTCCACTTT. This codes for CASSGQGGSPLHF.

CDR3 loop: CASSLTGATEAFF. CDR3 DNA sequence: TGTGCCAGCAGCTTAACAGGGGCCACTGAAGCTTTCTTT. The rearrangement links TRBV7-2 to TRBJ1-1, with 7 positions matching TRBD1. From germline, CDR1 is SGHTA and CDR2 FQGNSA. Trimming took 2 bases from V and 4 from J; bases not matched to a gene: 1. The CDR3 is made up of 13 amino acids.

As regards this clone: A read error may produce the germline difference seen at one junction end. The chain recombines TRBV7-7 with TRBJ2-1; D perhaps matches TRBD2 (5 bases). CDR1 SSHAT and CDR2 FNYEAQ come from the germline V gene (reference sequence). The CDR3 runs to 14 residues. This CDR3 is CASSPRGNNNEQFF. The CDR3 DNA sequence: TGTGCTAGCAGCCCTCGGGGAAACAACAATGAGCAGTTCTTC.

The rearrangement links TRBV5-3 to TRBJ1-3; no reliable D call. TRBV5-3 is designated an ORF whose function remains uncertain. Trimming removed 6 bases at V and 0 bases at J, with 19 bases between. The CDR3 has 17 amino acids. CDR3 loop: CARNLPLGMGSGNTIYF. As DNA, the CDR3 is TGTGCCAGAAACCTGCCCCTGGGGATGGGCTCTGGAAACACCATATATTTT.

The chain joins TRBV18 to TRBJ1-3, with D perhaps matching TRBD1 (5 bases). This CDR3 is 15 amino acids long. V was cut by 3 bases and J by 0 bases, with 9 bases left in between. From germline, CDR1 is KGHSH and CDR2 LQKENI. CDR3 residues: CASSPDTFSGNTIYF. CDR3 nucleotide sequence: TGTGCCAGCTCACCGGACACCTTCTCTGGAAACACCATATATTTT.